The sequence of this T cell receptor beta chain was determined in a study of beta chain features in type 1 diabetes. This clone was seen a handful of times. Its antigen is unidentified. On average, the one heparinised blood draw given by each donor was about 120 mL. A sort by CD45RO/CCR7/CD25/CD127/CD95/CD27 yielded CD4+ naive, central memory, regulatory and stem cell-like memory cells. The investigators reverse transcribed all of the isolated RNA, so they sequenced expressed TCRB transcripts. Profiling relied on immunoSEQ multiplex PCR, and the TCRdb table lists in-frame clones only, not all of them. The table has some 640,000 clones, 11% to 15% seen once. Study results and limitations: Moderate but significant shortening of TCRB CDR3s was recorded in all four CD4+ subsets from Type 1 diabetes patients.

V lost 2 bases, J lost 7 bases, and 12 bases lay in between. This CDR3 is built from 14 residues. The germline V gene encodes CDR1 ENHRY and CDR2 SYGVKD. The clonotype was recovered from a man between 18 and 29 years old with type 1 diabetes. Specimen: naive CD4+ T cells from blood. The chain carries TRBV10-3 and TRBJ2-1; D remains unclear. The CDR3 DNA reads TGTGCCATCAGTGAGCCCACGGGTTCTAATGAGCAGTTCTTC. It codes for CAISEPTGSNEQFF.